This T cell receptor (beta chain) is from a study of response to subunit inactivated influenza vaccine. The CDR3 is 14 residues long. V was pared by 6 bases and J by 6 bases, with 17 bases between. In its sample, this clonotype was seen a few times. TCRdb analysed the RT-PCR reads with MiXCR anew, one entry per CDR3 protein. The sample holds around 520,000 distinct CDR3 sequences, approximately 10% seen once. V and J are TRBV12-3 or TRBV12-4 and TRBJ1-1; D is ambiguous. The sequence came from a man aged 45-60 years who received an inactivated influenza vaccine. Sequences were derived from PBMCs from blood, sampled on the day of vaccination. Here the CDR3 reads CASSPLRADAEAFF. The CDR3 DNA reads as TGTGCCAGCAGCCCTCTGCGAGCAGACGCTGAAGCTTTCTTT.